This T cell receptor beta chain emerged from a study of monozygotic twins with cystic fibrosis. Sequenced by immunoSEQ multiplex PCR; TCRdb stores in-frame clones only, minus some. The profile shows 30,000 to 45,000 clones, approximately 87% of them singletons. The V segment lost 6 bases and the J segment 7 bases; nucleotides outside the gene matches: 5. This CDR3 is built from 13 residues. Per the germline V gene, CDR1 is MNHNY and CDR2 is SVGAGI (reference sequence). Sequenced sample: blood. V is TRBV6-6 and J is TRBJ1-4; 7 nucleotides match TRBD1. The clonotype comes from a girl aged 2 to 10 with cystic fibrosis. In DNA, the CDR3 is TGTGCCAGCAGCCAGGGGGGCGGTGAAAAACTGTTTTTT. Its translation: CASSQGGGEKLFF.